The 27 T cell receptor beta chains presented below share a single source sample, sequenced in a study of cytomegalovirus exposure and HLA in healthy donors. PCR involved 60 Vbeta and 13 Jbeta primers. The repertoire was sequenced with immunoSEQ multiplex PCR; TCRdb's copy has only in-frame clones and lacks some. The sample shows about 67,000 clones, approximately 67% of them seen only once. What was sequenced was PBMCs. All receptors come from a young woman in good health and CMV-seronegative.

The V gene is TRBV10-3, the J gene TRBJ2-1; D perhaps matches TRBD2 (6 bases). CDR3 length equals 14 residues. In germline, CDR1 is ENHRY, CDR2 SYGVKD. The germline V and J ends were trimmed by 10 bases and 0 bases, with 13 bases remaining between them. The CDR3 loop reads CATVQDYSYNEQFF. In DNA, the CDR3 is TGTGCCACCGTCCAGGACTACTCCTACAATGAGCAGTTCTTC.

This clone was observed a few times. The CDR3 sequence is CASSRIGTDGYTF. The CDR3 coding sequence is TGTGCCAGTAGCAGGATCGGTACCGATGGCTACACCTTC. The genes are TRBV19 and TRBJ1-2; D not certain. The CDR3 has 13 amino acids. Germline V gene sequence: CDR1 LNHDA, CDR2 SQIVND (reference sequence). Trimming removed 6 bases at V and 6 bases at J, with 14 bases between.

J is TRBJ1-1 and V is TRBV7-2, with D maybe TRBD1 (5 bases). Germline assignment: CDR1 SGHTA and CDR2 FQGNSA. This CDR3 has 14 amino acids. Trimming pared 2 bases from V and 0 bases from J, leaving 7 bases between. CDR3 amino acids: CASSLRGVNTEAFF. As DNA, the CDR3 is TGTGCCAGCAGCTTACGGGGGGTGAACACTGAAGCTTTCTTT.

The CDR3 bases are TGTGCCAGCAGAAGACAGGGTAGATGGGAGACCCAGTACTTC. Amino acids: CASRRQGRWETQYF. The chain carries TRBV11-2 and TRBJ2-5; 7 bases match TRBD1. This CDR3 comprises 14 residues. Germline-derived CDR1 and CDR2 are SGHAT and FQNNGV. V was pared by 6 bases and J by 5 bases, with 9 bases of the junction left unmatched. The full variable domain, in which reference TRBV11-2 and TRBJ2-5 provide the parts outside the CDR3, is EAGVAQSPRYKIIEKRQSVAFWCNPISGHATLYWYQQILGQGPKLLIQFQNNGVVDDSQLPKDRFSAERLKGVDSTLKIQPAKLEDSAVYLCASRRQGRWETQYFGPGTRLLVL.

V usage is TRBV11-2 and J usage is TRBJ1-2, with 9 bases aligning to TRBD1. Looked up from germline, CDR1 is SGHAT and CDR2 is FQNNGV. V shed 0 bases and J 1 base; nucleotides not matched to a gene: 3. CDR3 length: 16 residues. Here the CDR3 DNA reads TGTGCCAGCAGCTTAGATGGGACAGGGTTTAACTATGGCTACACCTTC. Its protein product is CASSLDGTGFNYGYTF.

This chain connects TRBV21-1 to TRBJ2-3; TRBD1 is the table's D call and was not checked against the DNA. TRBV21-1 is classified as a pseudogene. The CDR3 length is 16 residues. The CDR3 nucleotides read TGTGCCAGCAGCAAAGAGGAGGGACAGTTCACAGATACGCAGTATTTT. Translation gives CASSKEEGQFTDTQYF.

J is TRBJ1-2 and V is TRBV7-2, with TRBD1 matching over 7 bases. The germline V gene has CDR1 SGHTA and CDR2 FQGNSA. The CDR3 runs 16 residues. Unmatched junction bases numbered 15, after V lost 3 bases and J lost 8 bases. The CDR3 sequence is CASSFPDRVRLKGYTF. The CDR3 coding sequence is TGTGCCAGCAGCTTCCCAGACAGGGTTCGGTTAAAGGGCTACACCTTC.

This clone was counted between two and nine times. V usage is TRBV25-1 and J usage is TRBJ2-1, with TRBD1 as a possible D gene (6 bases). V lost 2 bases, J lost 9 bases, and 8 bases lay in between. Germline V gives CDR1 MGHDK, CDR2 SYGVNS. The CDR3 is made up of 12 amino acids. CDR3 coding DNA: TGTGCCAGCAGTGAAGTCAGGGGTGAGCAGTTCTTC. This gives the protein CASSEVRGEQFF.

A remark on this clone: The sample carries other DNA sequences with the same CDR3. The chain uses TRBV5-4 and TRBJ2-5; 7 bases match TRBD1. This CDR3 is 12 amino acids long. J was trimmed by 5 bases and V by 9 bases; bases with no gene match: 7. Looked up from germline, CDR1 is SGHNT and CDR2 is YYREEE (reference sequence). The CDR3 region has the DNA TGTGCCACTCGAGGGGGCGGCGAGACCCAGTACTTC. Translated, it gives CATRGGGETQYF.

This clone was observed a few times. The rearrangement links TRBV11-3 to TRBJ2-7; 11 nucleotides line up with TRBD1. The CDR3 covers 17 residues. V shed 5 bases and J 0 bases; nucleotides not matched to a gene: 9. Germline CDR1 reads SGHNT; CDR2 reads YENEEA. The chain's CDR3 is CASSVYSGTGGSYEQYF. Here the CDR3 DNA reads TGTGCCAGCAGCGTTTACTCCGGGACAGGGGGCTCCTACGAGCAGTACTTC.

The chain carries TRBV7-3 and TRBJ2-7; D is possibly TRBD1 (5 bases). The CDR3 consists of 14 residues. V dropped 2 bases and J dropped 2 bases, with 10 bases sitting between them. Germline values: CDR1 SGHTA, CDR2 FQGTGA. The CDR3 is CASSLGAGAYEQYF. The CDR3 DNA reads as TGTGCCAGCAGCTTAGGGGCCGGAGCCTACGAGCAGTACTTC.

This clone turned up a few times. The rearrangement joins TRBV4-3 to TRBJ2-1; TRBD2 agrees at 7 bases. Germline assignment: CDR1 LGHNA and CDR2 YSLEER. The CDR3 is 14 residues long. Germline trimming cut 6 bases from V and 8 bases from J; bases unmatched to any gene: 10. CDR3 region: CASSASTSWDEQFF. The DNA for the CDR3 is TGCGCCAGCAGTGCCTCGACTAGCTGGGATGAGCAGTTCTTC.

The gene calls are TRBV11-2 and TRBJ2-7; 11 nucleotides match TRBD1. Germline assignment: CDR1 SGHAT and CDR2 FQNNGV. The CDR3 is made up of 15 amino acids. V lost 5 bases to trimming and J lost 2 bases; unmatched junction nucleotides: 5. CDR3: CASSQPGQGAYEQYF. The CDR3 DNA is TGTGCCAGCAGCCAGCCGGGACAGGGGGCCTACGAGCAGTACTTC. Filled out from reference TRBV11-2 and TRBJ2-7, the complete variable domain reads EAGVAQSPRYKIIEKRQSVAFWCNPISGHATLYWYQQILGQGPKLLIQFQNNGVVDDSQLPKDRFSAERLKGVDSTLKIQPAKLEDSAVYLCASSQPGQGAYEQYFGPGTRLTVT.

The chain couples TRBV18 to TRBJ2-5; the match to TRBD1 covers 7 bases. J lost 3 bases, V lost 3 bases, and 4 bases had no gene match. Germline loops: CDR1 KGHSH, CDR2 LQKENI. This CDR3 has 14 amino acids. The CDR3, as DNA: TGTGCCAGCTCACCCAGCCAGGGGGAAGAGACCCAGTACTTC. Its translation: CASSPSQGEETQYF.

CDR3 DNA sequence: TGTGCCAGTAGTATATTGGCAAATTATGGCTACACCTTC. Amino acid sequence: CASSILANYGYTF. The chain carries TRBV19 and TRBJ1-2; D not resolved. The V and J ends lost 2 bases and 5 bases respectively, with 9 bases between them. CDR3 length: 13 amino acids. Germline CDR1 LNHDA, CDR2 SQIVND (reference sequence).

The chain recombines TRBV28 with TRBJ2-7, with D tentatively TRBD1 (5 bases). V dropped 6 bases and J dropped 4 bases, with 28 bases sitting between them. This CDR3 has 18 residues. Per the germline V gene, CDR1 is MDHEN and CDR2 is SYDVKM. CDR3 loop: CASRPLSRASSRGYEQYF. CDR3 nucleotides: TGTGCCAGCAGACCGCTATCCAGGGCATCTTCTAGGGGTTACGAGCAGTACTTC.

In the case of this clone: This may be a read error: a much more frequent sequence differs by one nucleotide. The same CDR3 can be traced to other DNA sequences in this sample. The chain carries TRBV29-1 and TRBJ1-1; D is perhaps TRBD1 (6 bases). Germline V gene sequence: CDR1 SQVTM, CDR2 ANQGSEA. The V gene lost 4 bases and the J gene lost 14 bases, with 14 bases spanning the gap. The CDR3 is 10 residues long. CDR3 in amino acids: CSVGDRGAFF. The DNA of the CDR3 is TGCAGCGTTGGCGACCGGGGGGCCTTCTTT.

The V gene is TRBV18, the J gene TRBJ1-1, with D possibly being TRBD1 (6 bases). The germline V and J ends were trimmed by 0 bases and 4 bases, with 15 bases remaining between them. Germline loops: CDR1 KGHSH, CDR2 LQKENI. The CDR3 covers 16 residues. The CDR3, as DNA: TGTGCCAGCTCACCACCGGGAGGGCAGGGGCGCACTGAAGCTTTCTTT. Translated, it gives CASSPPGGQGRTEAFF.

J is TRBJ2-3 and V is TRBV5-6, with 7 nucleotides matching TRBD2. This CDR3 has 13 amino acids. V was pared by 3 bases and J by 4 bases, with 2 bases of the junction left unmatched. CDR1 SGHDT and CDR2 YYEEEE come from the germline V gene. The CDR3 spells CASSWGGSDTQYF. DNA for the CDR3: TGTGCCAGCAGCTGGGGGGGGTCAGATACGCAGTATTTT.

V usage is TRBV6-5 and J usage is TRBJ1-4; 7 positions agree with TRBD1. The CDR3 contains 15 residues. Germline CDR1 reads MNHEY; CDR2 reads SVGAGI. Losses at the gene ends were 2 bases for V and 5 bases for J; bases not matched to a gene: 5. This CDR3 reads CASSYIGTDNEKLFF. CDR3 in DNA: TGTGCCAGCAGTTACATCGGGACAGACAATGAAAAACTGTTTTTT.

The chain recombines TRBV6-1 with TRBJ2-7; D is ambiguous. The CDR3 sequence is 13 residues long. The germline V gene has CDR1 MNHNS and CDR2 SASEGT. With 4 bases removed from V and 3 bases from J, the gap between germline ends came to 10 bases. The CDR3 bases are TGTGCCAGCAGTGGTTGGCAGCGCTACGAGCAGTACTTC. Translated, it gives CASSGWQRYEQYF.

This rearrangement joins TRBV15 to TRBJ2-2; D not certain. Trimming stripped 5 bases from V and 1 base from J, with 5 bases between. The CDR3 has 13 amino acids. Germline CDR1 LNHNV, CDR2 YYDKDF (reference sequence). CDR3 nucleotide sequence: TGTGCCACCAGCGCTAGGAACACCGGGGAGCTGTTTTTT. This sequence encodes CATSARNTGELFF.

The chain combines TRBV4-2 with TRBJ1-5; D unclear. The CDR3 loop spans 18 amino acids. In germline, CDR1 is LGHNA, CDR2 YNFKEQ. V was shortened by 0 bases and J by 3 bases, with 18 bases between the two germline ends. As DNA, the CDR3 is TGTGCCAGCAGCCAAGAGGGAGAATCCCCGGTTTTCAATCAGCCCCAGCATTTT. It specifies CASSQEGESPVFNQPQHF.

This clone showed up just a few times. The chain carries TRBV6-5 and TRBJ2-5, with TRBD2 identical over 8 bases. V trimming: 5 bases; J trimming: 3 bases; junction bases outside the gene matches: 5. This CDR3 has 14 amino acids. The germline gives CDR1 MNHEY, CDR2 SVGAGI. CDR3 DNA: TGTGCCAGCAGTCCGGGAGGGGGAGAAGAGACCCAGTACTTC. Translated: CASSPGGGEETQYF.

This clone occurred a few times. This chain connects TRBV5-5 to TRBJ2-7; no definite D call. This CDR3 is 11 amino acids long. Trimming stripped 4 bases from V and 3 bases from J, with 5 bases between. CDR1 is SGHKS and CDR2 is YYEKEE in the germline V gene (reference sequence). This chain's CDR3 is CASSVYYEQYF. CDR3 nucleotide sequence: TGTGCCAGCAGCGTGTACTACGAGCAGTACTTC.

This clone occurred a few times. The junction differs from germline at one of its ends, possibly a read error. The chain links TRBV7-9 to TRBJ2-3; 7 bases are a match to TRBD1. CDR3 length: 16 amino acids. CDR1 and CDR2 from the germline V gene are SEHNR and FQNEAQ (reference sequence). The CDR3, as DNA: TGTTCCAGCAGCTCCCTTTGGACAGGTTCGTCAGATACGCAGTATTTT. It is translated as CSSSSLWTGSSDTQYF.

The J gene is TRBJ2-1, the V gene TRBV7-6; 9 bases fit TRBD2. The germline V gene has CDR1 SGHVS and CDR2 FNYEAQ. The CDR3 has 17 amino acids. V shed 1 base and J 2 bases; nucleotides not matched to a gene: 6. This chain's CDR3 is CASSLGAAGGTYNEQFF. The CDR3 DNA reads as TGTGCCAGCAGCTTAGGGGCAGCGGGGGGCACCTACAATGAGCAGTTCTTC.